This T cell receptor (beta chain) was captured by sequencing in a study of shared clonotypes between healthy human individuals. Naive CD8 populations comprised CD45RO-negative cells positively selected for CCR7, excluding terminally differentiated effector memory CD45RA+ cells. This CDR3 is built from 15 residues. V was pared by 0 bases and J by 4 bases, with 13 bases between. Per the germline V gene, CDR1 is SQVTM and CDR2 is ANQGSEA. Assay: immunoSEQ multiplex PCR; the TCRdb copy retains only in-frame clones and omits some. The sample comprises about 2.1 million clones, around 93% of which are singletons, and about 1.6% rests with the top ten.

The J gene is TRBJ2-1, the V gene TRBV29-1; D is perhaps TRBD1 or TRBD2 (5 bases each). The receptor was isolated from a young man in good health. Some clones in this sample may be carry-over from other donors' samples. The sequencing input was naive CD8+ T cells from PBMCs. Written as DNA, the CDR3 is TGCAGCGTTGAAGAGGGGGACGCACGATACAATGAGCAGTTCTTC. This gives the protein CSVEEGDARYNEQFF.